Shown below are 20 T cell receptor beta chains from a single sample sequenced in a study of T cells in Graves' hyperthyroidism and ophthalmopathy. Amplification of TCR beta CDR3 regions was performed using RNA transcripts as template. RT-PCR in the first round (using the HTBI primer set) targeted the TCR CDR3. Using its own MiXCR run on the multiplex PCR reads, TCRdb lists one record per CDR3 protein. The top ten clones hold about 43% of a sample with roughly 500,000 distinct CDR3 sequences, 40% to 55% of them seen once. Material: peripheral blood or thyroid tissue (not recorded which). These receptors came from an adult woman with Graves' disease, either hyperthyroidism or ophthalmopathy (not recorded which).

This clonotype was picked up a small number of times. This chain links TRBV29-1 with TRBJ1-2; D is uncertain. The V and J ends lost 1 base and 6 bases respectively, with 9 bases between them. This CDR3 region has 12 residues. CDR1 and CDR2 from the germline V gene are SQVTM and ANQGSEA. The chain's CDR3 is CSVEGGDDGYTF. For the CDR3, the DNA is TGCAGCGTTGAAGGGGGTGACGATGGCTACACCTTC.

The chain has TRBV29-1 and TRBJ1-2; weak D call: TRBD1 (5 bases). The CDR3 extends over 16 amino acids. With 6 bases removed from V and 6 bases from J, the gap between germline ends came to 26 bases. CDR1 and CDR2 from the germline V gene are SQVTM and ANQGSEA. CDR3 loop: CSVMGVDTSGDDGYTF. In DNA, the CDR3 is TGCAGCGTGATGGGTGTGGACACTTCCGGGGACGATGGCTACACCTTC.

The table lists this clonotype with many counts. The chain recombines TRBV20-1 with TRBJ1-4, with 7 bases aligning to TRBD1. Unmatched junction bases numbered 6, after V lost 3 bases and J lost 5 bases. In germline, CDR1 is DFQATT, CDR2 SNEGSKA (reference sequence). The CDR3 is 14 amino acids. CDR3 nucleotides: TGCAGTGCTAGCCGGGACAGACTAAATGAAAAACTGTTTTTT. Translating gives CSASRDRLNEKLFF.

This clonotype has a count of ten or more. This chain connects TRBV7-8 to TRBJ2-6, with D perhaps assigned TRBD1 or TRBD2 (6 bases each). Germline-derived CDR1 and CDR2 are SGHVS and FQNEAQ. The CDR3 is made up of 16 amino acids. The V end was cut by 5 bases, the J end by 1 base, with 12 bases between. CDR3 sequence (DNA): TGTGCCAGCAGCCAGACAGGACTATCTGGGGCCAACGTCCTGACTTTC. Amino acid sequence: CASSQTGLSGANVLTF.

Details on this clonotype: Sequence at one end of the junction differs from germline and may be a read error. The V call is TRBV12-3 or TRBV12-4, the J call TRBJ1-5; tentatively, D is TRBD1 (5 bases). The CDR3 is 15 residues long. The CDR3 region is CASSKQVYSNQHQHF. The CDR3 nucleotides read TGTGCCAGCAGTAAACAGGTCTACAGCAATCAGCACCAGCATTTT.

V gene TRBV9 combines with J gene TRBJ1-5; D unresolved. Germline CDR1 and CDR2: SGDLS and YYNGEE. The V gene lost 2 bases and the J gene lost 4 bases, with 13 bases spanning the gap. The CDR3 totals 15 residues. The CDR3 here is CASSVSGIANQPQHF. In nucleotides, the CDR3 is TGTGCCAGCAGCGTCTCCGGGATCGCAAATCAGCCCCAGCATTTT.

This clonotype was detected ten times or more. This chain connects TRBV7-9 to TRBJ2-5; 8 positions agree with TRBD1. The V gene end was trimmed by 3 bases and the J gene end by 4 bases; junction bases not matched to a gene: 1. This CDR3 region has 13 residues. CDR1 is SEHNR and CDR2 is FQNEAQ in the germline V gene (reference sequence). The CDR3 region has the DNA TGTGCCAGCAGCTTCGGACAGGGAGAGACCCAGTACTTC. Residues: CASSFGQGETQYF.

This clonotype occurred a few times. V and J are TRBV10-3 and TRBJ1-2; D unclear. Germline CDR1 reads ENHRY; CDR2 reads SYGVKD. There are 15 residues in the CDR3. V shed 5 bases and J shed 4 bases, with 17 bases lying between them. The CDR3 loop is CAISSQPGFFYGYTF. In DNA, the CDR3 is TGTGCCATCAGTTCCCAGCCGGGGTTCTTCTATGGCTACACCTTC.

A word on this clonotype: It is unclear where the CDR3 begins or ends on the DNA, so no DNA is shown, and the CDR3 is as TCRdb lists it. The chain combines TRBV7-9 with TRBJ2-5. Germline lookup yields CDR1 SEHNR and CDR2 FQNEAQ (reference sequence). Ends included, the CDR3 has 15 residues. The CDR3 here is CASSFPAVRRETQYF.

Concerning this clonotype itself: This clone may be a read error of a much larger clone one base away. V gene TRBV5-6 combines with J gene TRBJ1-6; D gene ambiguous. In germline, CDR1 is SGHDT, CDR2 YYEEEE. The CDR3 consists of 16 residues. CDR3 coding DNA: TGTGTCAGCAGCGGGAGGGCAGGCGCCTATAATTCACCCCTCCACTTT. This gives the protein CVSSGRAGAYNSPLHF.

The chain has TRBV19 and TRBJ2-5; D uncertain. CDR3 size: 13 residues. V shed 8 bases and J shed 3 bases, with 13 bases lying between them. Germline V gene lookup returns CDR1 LNHDA and CDR2 SQIVND (reference sequence). The CDR3 spells CASRYGWEETQYF. In DNA form, the CDR3 reads TGTGCCAGTCGCTATGGCTGGGAAGAGACCCAGTACTTC.

This clonotype appeared a few times. J is TRBJ1-2 and V is TRBV14; a possible D gene is TRBD1 (6 bases). V lost 1 base and J 4 bases, leaving 10 bases between the germline ends. This CDR3 contains 14 residues. Germline CDR1 is SGHDN and CDR2 is FVKESK. The CDR3: CASSQVQGLYGYTF. The CDR3, as DNA: TGTGCCAGCAGCCAAGTTCAGGGGCTCTATGGCTACACCTTC.

The chain combines TRBV4-2 with TRBJ2-7; D is perhaps TRBD2 (6 bases). The V and J ends lost 0 bases and 4 bases respectively, with 13 bases between them. This CDR3 has 15 amino acids. Germline V lookup: CDR1 LGHNA, CDR2 YNFKEQ. The CDR3 DNA reads TGTGCCAGCAGCCAAGATCGGGGGACTCCGTACGAGCAGTACTTC. It encodes CASSQDRGTPYEQYF.

This clonotype has ten or more counts. The chain uses TRBV20-1 and TRBJ2-7; perhaps TRBD1 as D (7 bases). CDR3 length equals 15 residues. Germline CDR1 and CDR2: DFQATT and SNEGSKA (reference sequence). The V end lost 0 bases, the J end lost 1 base, and 13 bases lay between the germline ends. The CDR3 spells CSARDRGTASYEQYF. CDR3 DNA sequence: TGCAGTGCTAGAGATCGCGGGACAGCTTCCTACGAGCAGTACTTC.

In its sample, this clonotype was seen many times. The V gene is TRBV5-1, the J gene TRBJ1-1, with 7 bases fitting TRBD1. The CDR3 has 13 amino acids. Germline CDR1 SGHRS, CDR2 YFSETQ. Trimming cost V 6 bases and J 6 bases; bases outside gene matches: 8. The CDR3 is CASTPGGFAEAFF. CDR3 bases: TGCGCCAGCACCCCAGGGGGGTTCGCTGAAGCTTTCTTT.

The chain employs TRBV19 and TRBJ2-2; TRBD2 might be the D (6 bases). Germline lookup yields CDR1 LNHDA and CDR2 SQIVND (reference sequence). V lost 3 bases and J 6 bases, leaving 11 bases between the germline ends. The CDR3 is made up of 14 amino acids. This CDR3 is CASSIRGGAGELFF. In DNA, the CDR3 is TGTGCCAGTAGTATTCGGGGCGGGGCCGGGGAGCTGTTTTTT.

This clonotype was counted many times. The chain joins TRBV7-2 to TRBJ2-7; tentatively, D is TRBD1 (5 bases). Germline loops: CDR1 SGHTA, CDR2 FQGNSA. Trimming left V 5 bases short and J 2 bases short, with 10 bases between. This CDR3 has 13 residues. CDR3 in DNA: TGTGCCAGCAGCCAGGGAATAGCCTACGAGCAGTACTTC. Amino acid sequence: CASSQGIAYEQYF.

V is TRBV7-2 and J is TRBJ2-5; possibly TRBD1 for D (6 bases). CDR3 length equals 14 residues. V lost 1 base to trimming and J lost 6 bases, with 12 bases between them. Germline assignment: CDR1 SGHTA and CDR2 FQGNSA. CDR3 DNA sequence: TGTGCCAGCAGCTTAGGAGGGGGACGCCAGACCCAGTACTTC. It specifies CASSLGGGRQTQYF.

Concerning this clonotype: A much larger clone lies one base from this, so it may be a read error. Given the absence of the conserved phenylalanine or tryptophan at the CDR3 end, a read error is likely. This chain links TRBV6-1 with TRBJ1-1, with unresolved D. The length of the CDR3 is 14 residues. V was trimmed by 5 bases and J by 1 base, leaving 11 bases between them. Germline V gene lookup returns CDR1 MNHNS and CDR2 SASEGT. The CDR3 reads CASSYNRKNTEAFS. The CDR3 nucleotides are TGTGCCAGCAGTTACAACAGAAAGAACACTGAAGCTTTCTCT.

Concerning this clonotype itself: A read error may account for a junction end that differs from germline. The chain recombines TRBV10-3 with TRBJ2-7; the D is unclear. This CDR3 region has 12 residues. Germline values: CDR1 ENHRY, CDR2 SYGVKD. The CDR3 loop is CASSYSVREQYF. The CDR3 DNA follows: TGTGCCAGCAGTTACTCGGTTCGCGAGCAGTACTTC.